This entry describes one TCR beta chain. The entry originates in a study of blood T cell repertoires in COVID-19. Looking at the study overall: Nucleic acid was either cDNA or gDNA, and it came from T cells, B-cell-depleted T cells, or PBMCs.

Germline CDR1 MNHEY, CDR2 SMNVEV (reference sequence). The trim removed 5 bases at V and 6 bases at J, leaving 5 bases unmatched. The CDR3 sequence is 14 residues long. Assay used: immunoSEQ multiplex PCR; TCRdb lists only in-frame clones, some missing. The table has some 120,000 clones, about 92% seen once. The TCR sequence derives from a man aged 55 to 70 with COVID-19, enrolled during active disease. The chain carries TRBV27 and TRBJ2-1, with 9 nucleotides matching TRBD2. Material for sequencing was peripheral blood. Written as DNA, the CDR3 is TGTGCCAGCAGTGACGGGACTAGCCCCAATGAGCAGTTCTTC. Translating gives CASSDGTSPNEQFF.